The text below deals with one TCR beta chain. Measured with immunoSEQ multiplex PCR; TCRdb has only the in-frame clones, and not every one. The data hold under 300,000 clones, with about 90% observed a single time. These data originate in a study of blood T cell repertoires in COVID-19. The junction had 10 bases not matched to a gene; V was cut back by 4 bases and J by 5 bases. This CDR3 contains 15 residues. CDR1 is SGHRS and CDR2 is YFSETQ in the germline V gene. The chain recombines TRBV5-1 with TRBJ2-7; 9 bases fit TRBD1. Material for sequencing was peripheral blood. The sequence was obtained from a man younger than 45 with COVID-19, enrolled during active disease. The CDR3, as DNA: TGCGCCAGCAGCCATTTAGGGGACAGGGACCACGAGCAGTACTTC. Residues: CASSHLGDRDHEQYF.